This entry features one T cell receptor (beta chain) sequence. Its target is not known. Researchers made TCR beta libraries by using iRepertoire HTBI primers and running Arm-PCR on CDR3 regions. TCRdb itself ran the multiplex PCR reads through MiXCR, one entry per CDR3 protein. The sample includes 350,000 to 500,000 distinct CDR3 sequences, roughly a fifth of them seen just once. These data come from a study of regulatory T cells in long-lasting Graves disease. With 0 bases removed from V and 0 bases from J, the gap between germline ends came to 5 bases. The V gene's germline CDR1 is DFQATT and CDR2 SNEGSKA (reference sequence). The CDR3 has 14 amino acids. Notes on the study in general: TRBV28 was favored in persistent disease, as were TRBJ1-2 and TRBJ2-5. Sample size, which was small, may have reduced accuracy.

Time point given: persistent/refractory GD, antithyroid drugs over 5 years with positive TRAb. There was RNA extracted from PBMCs, and the TCR library was made from it. This material consisted of peripheral blood mononuclear cells (PBMCs), taken when the disease was refractory, from a patient treated with antithyroid drugs. V usage is TRBV20-1 and J usage is TRBJ2-2; D tentatively fits TRBD1 or TRBD2 (5 bases each). The TCR originated in a female donor with Graves disease. The CDR3 coding sequence is TGCAGTGCTAGAGAGGGGGCGAACACCGGGGAGCTGTTTTTT. Translated: CSAREGANTGELFF.